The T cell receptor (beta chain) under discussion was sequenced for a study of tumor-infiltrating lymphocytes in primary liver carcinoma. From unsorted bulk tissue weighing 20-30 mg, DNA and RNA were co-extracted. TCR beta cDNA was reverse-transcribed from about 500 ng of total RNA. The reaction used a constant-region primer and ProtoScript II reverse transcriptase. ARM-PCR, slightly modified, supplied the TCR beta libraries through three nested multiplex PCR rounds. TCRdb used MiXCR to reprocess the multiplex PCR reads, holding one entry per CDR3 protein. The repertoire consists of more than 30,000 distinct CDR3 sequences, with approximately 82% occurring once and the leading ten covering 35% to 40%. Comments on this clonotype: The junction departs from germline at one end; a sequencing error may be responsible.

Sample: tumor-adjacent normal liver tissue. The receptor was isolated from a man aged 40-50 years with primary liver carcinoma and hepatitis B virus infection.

CDR3 sequence reads: CANSIGRTSGASRFGNEHFF. CDR3 coding DNA: TGTGCCAACAGCATAGGAAGGACTAGCGGGGCCTCACGGTTCGGCAATGAGCATTTCTTC. V is TRBV11-1 and J is TRBJ2-1, with TRBD2 identical over 12 bases. The CDR3 consists of 20 residues. Germline-derived CDR1 and CDR2 are SGHAT and FQDESV (reference sequence).